These 26 T cell receptor beta chains originate from one sample sequenced in a study of cytomegalovirus exposure and HLA in healthy donors. The primer mix had 60 Vbeta and 13 Jbeta primers. TCRdb's table, derived via immunoSEQ multiplex PCR, lists solely in-frame clones and lacks some. Of tens of thousands of clones listed, approximately 81% were seen once; the top ten hold 22%. The sequencing sample was made of PBMCs. Receptors were obtained from a young woman in good health and CMV-seropositive.

The chain carries TRBV28 and TRBJ1-1, with D possibly being TRBD1 (6 bases). The CDR3 consists of 13 residues. V dropped 6 bases and J dropped 2 bases, with 10 bases sitting between them. Germline V gene sequence: CDR1 MDHEN, CDR2 SYDVKM. The CDR3 is CASSSGVNTEAFF. CDR3 coding DNA: TGTGCCAGCAGCTCAGGGGTTAACACTGAAGCTTTCTTT.

The rearrangement joins TRBV4-2 to TRBJ2-7; possibly TRBD1 for D (5 bases). Germline V gene data show CDR1 as LGHNA and CDR2 as YNFKEQ. V lost 1 base to trimming and J lost 3 bases, with 13 bases between them. The CDR3 has 15 amino acids. Written as DNA, the CDR3 is TGTGCCAGCAGCCAAGTTCACAGGTCAGACTACGAGCAGTACTTC. Its protein is CASSQVHRSDYEQYF.

The chain carries TRBV6-5 and TRBJ1-2; D is ambiguous. This CDR3 spans 14 amino acids. Germline CDR1 MNHEY, CDR2 SVGAGI. V lost 0 bases and J lost 2, with 7 bases in between. The CDR3 coding sequence is TGTGCCAGCAGTTACTCGACAAGCAACTATGGCTACACCTTC. This translates into CASSYSTSNYGYTF.

The rearrangement links TRBV6-1 to TRBJ1-1; tentative D call: TRBD1 (5 bases). In germline, CDR1 is MNHNS, CDR2 SASEGT. The CDR3 is made up of 15 amino acids. Between the trimmed V and J ends, which lost 7 bases and 5 bases, there was a span of 20 bases. CDR3 sequence (DNA): TGTGCCAGCACCCGACGAGTAGGGGTACTAACTGAAGCTTTCTTT. It is translated as CASTRRVGVLTEAFF.

This clone was seen many times. This chain uses TRBV28 with TRBJ2-1; 9 bases match TRBD2. J lost 7 bases, V lost 2 bases, and 6 bases had no gene match. The CDR3 totals 15 residues. The germline V gene encodes CDR1 MDHEN and CDR2 SYDVKM. The CDR3 reads CASSLLGGRANEQFF. Written as DNA, the CDR3 is TGTGCCAGCAGTTTACTCGGCGGGAGGGCAAATGAGCAGTTCTTC. The variable domain in full, completed from reference TRBV28 and TRBJ2-1, reads DVKVTQSSRYLVKRTGEKVFLECVQDMDHENMFWYRQDPGLGLRLIYFSYDVKMKEKGDIPEGYSVSREKKERFSLILESASTNQTSMYLCASSLLGGRANEQFFGPGTRLTVL.

The rearrangement joins TRBV18 to TRBJ1-1; D not certain. The germline V and J ends were trimmed by 5 bases and 4 bases, with 17 bases remaining between them. The CDR3 is made up of 15 amino acids. CDR1 and CDR2 from the germline V gene are KGHSH and LQKENI. CDR3 protein: CASSTMTDAGTEAFF. CDR3 nucleotide sequence: TGTGCCAGCTCAACGATGACGGACGCGGGCACTGAAGCTTTCTTT.

J is TRBJ2-1 and V is TRBV29-1; TRBD2 agrees at 16 bases. V shed 7 bases, J shed 15 bases, and the junction held 12 bases outside the gene matches. Germline CDR1 is SQVTM and CDR2 is ANQGSEA. This CDR3 region has 14 residues. CDR3 DNA sequence: TGCAGCGCCGGGACTAGCGGGAGGGCCCAGGGGCGGTTCTTC. This sequence encodes CSAGTSGRAQGRFF.

The chain combines TRBV10-3 with TRBJ1-2, with TRBD1 matching over 10 bases. The germline V gene has CDR1 ENHRY and CDR2 SYGVKD. This CDR3 has 14 amino acids. Trimming took 8 bases from V and 8 from J; bases not matched to a gene: 11. The CDR3, as DNA: TGTGCCATCGACCCCGGGACAGGGGCCCGGGGCTACACCTTC. It codes for CAIDPGTGARGYTF.

The chain joins TRBV29-1 to TRBJ2-1; 9 bases are a match to TRBD1. Looked up from germline, CDR1 is SQVTM and CDR2 is ANQGSEA. The CDR3 covers 17 residues. V dropped 4 bases and J dropped 4; count of bases not matched to a gene: 14. The CDR3 bases are TGCAGCGTTGGGGGACAGGGAGGTTCGTCGGCTTACAATGAGCAGTTCTTC. Protein product: CSVGGQGGSSAYNEQFF.

The chain links TRBV11-3 to TRBJ2-1; TRBD1 agrees at 9 bases. The CDR3 length is 13 residues. J lost 8 bases, V lost 5 bases, and 4 bases had no gene match. Looked up from germline, CDR1 is SGHNT and CDR2 is YENEEA. The CDR3 DNA reads as TGTGCCAGCAGCGACAGGGGGACGGATGAGCAGTTCTTC. This sequence encodes CASSDRGTDEQFF.

This clone has a single count. V is TRBV6-1 and J is TRBJ1-5; a possible D gene is TRBD1 (5 bases). Deletions cut 1 base from V and 11 bases from J, with 6 bases between. The CDR3 length is 11 residues. Germline lookup yields CDR1 MNHNS and CDR2 SASEGT. This CDR3 is CASSEEGSQHF. Here the CDR3 DNA reads TGTGCCAGCAGTGAAGAGGGGTCCCAGCATTTT.

V gene TRBV28 combines with J gene TRBJ1-2; a weak D match, TRBD1 (5 bases). V was clipped by 5 bases and J by 8 bases, with 12 bases between them. Germline lookup yields CDR1 MDHEN and CDR2 SYDVKM. The CDR3 is made up of 12 amino acids. CDR3 DNA sequence: TGTGCCAGCAGTGGGGGGTTTGACGGCTACACCTTC. Translated: CASSGGFDGYTF.

The chain combines TRBV2 with TRBJ2-1; D perhaps matches TRBD1 (6 bases). This CDR3 region has 15 residues. The germline V and J ends were trimmed by 5 bases and 6 bases, with 17 bases remaining between them. Per the germline V gene, CDR1 is SNHLY and CDR2 is FYNNEI. The CDR3 DNA reads TGTGCCAGCAGTTCTCATACCGGACAGTCCAATGAGCAGTTCTTC. It yields the protein CASSSHTGQSNEQFF.

The chain is built from TRBV14 and TRBJ2-6, with D hard to call. CDR3 length equals 14 residues. Germline V gene sequence: CDR1 SGHDN, CDR2 FVKESK. The V end was cut by 3 bases, the J end by 4 bases, with 7 bases between. This CDR3 reads CASSQGSGANVLTF. DNA of the CDR3: TGTGCCAGCAGCCAGGGCTCCGGGGCCAACGTCCTGACTTTC.

This sequence joins TRBV4-2 and TRBJ2-5, with D uncertain. V shed 4 bases and J shed 1 base, with 13 bases lying between them. The CDR3 is made up of 15 amino acids. CDR1 is LGHNA and CDR2 is YNFKEQ in the germline V gene. CDR3 bases: TGTGCCAGCAGCCCCCAATTAGGCGGCCAAGAGACCCAGTACTTC. Its protein is CASSPQLGGQETQYF.

This chain connects TRBV5-1 to TRBJ2-5; 8 bases are a match to TRBD1. Germline CDR1 and CDR2: SGHRS and YFSETQ. CDR3 length equals 15 residues. V was clipped by 4 bases and J by 2 bases; unmatched bases: 7. CDR3 loop: CASSPHRGSQETQYF. CDR3 DNA sequence: TGCGCCAGCAGCCCCCACAGGGGGAGTCAAGAGACCCAGTACTTC. Full variable domain (rest looked up from reference TRBV5-1 and TRBJ2-5): KAGVTQTPRYLIKTRGQQVTLSCSPISGHRSVSWYQQTPGQGLQFLFEYFSETQRNKGNFPGRFSGRQFSNSRSEMNVSTLELGDSALYLCASSPHRGSQETQYFGPGTRLLVL.

J is TRBJ2-4 and V is TRBV5-1; D is possibly TRBD1 (6 bases). The CDR3 is 15 amino acids. The germline gives CDR1 SGHRS, CDR2 YFSETQ. V was pared by 4 bases and J by 3 bases, with 14 bases between. The CDR3 sequence is CASSLLGAGKNIQYF. CDR3 nucleotide sequence: TGCGCCAGCAGCCTGCTGGGGGCAGGCAAAAACATTCAGTACTTC.

This rearrangement joins TRBV6-5 to TRBJ2-1; TRBD2 aligns across 9 bases. The CDR3 length is 16 residues. Germline lookup yields CDR1 MNHEY and CDR2 SVGAGI. Trimming cost V 1 base and J 1 base; bases outside gene matches: 2. CDR3 sequence (DNA): TGTGCCAGCAGTTACTGGCTAGCGGGATCCTACAATGAGCAGTTCTTC. Protein product: CASSYWLAGSYNEQFF.

There are a few counts of this clone. V is TRBV6-5 and J is TRBJ1-4; TRBD1 might be the D (5 bases). V was shortened by 6 bases and J by 7 bases, with 15 bases between the two germline ends. Germline CDR1 MNHEY, CDR2 SVGAGI. This CDR3 region has 14 residues. The DNA for the CDR3 is TGTGCCAGCAGACCTAGGGGTTACGTTGAAAAACTGTTTTTT. This translates into CASRPRGYVEKLFF.

The rearrangement uses TRBV5-1 and TRBJ2-7; TRBD2 might be the D (5 bases). With 4 bases removed from V and 7 bases from J, the gap between germline ends came to 21 bases. The CDR3 contains 15 residues. CDR1 and CDR2 (germline): SGHRS, YFSETQ. The CDR3 loop reads CASSPASGPFWEQYF. The CDR3 region has the DNA TGCGCCAGCAGCCCGGCCAGCGGTCCGTTTTGGGAGCAGTACTTC.

This rearrangement joins TRBV7-9 to TRBJ2-7, with 7 positions matching TRBD2. CDR3 size: 15 residues. The germline CDR1 and CDR2 sequences are SEHNR and FQNEAQ (reference sequence). J was trimmed by 3 bases and V by 4 bases; bases with no gene match: 9. This CDR3 is CASSSLAGPDYEQYF. Here the CDR3 DNA reads TGTGCCAGCAGCTCCTTAGCGGGTCCCGACTACGAGCAGTACTTC.

This chain uses TRBV10-3 with TRBJ2-7, with 10 bases lining up with TRBD2. Losses at the gene ends were 7 bases for V and 6 bases for J; bases not matched to a gene: 9. Per germline, CDR1 ENHRY and CDR2 SYGVKD. The CDR3 sequence is 14 residues long. CDR3 DNA sequence: TGTGCCATCACCCCCGCTAGCGGGGGCCTCGAGCAGTACTTC. Encoded protein: CAITPASGGLEQYF.

This chain joins TRBV6-1 and TRBJ1-1; D is uncertain. Germline assignment: CDR1 MNHNS and CDR2 SASEGT. V lost 3 bases and J lost 1, with 12 bases in between. This CDR3 is 15 amino acids long. The CDR3 DNA follows: TGTGCCAGCAGTGAGGAGAGGGCGGGGAACACTGAAGCTTTCTTT. Its translation is CASSEERAGNTEAFF.

The CDR3 DNA is TGTGCCAGCAGTTTTGGGCCCGGAACAGATACGCAGTATTTT. Its protein product is CASSFGPGTDTQYF. V usage is TRBV27 and J usage is TRBJ2-3; D unresolved. The CDR3 loop spans 14 amino acids. V was trimmed by 3 bases and J by 3 bases, leaving 10 bases between them. Germline V gene data show CDR1 as MNHEY and CDR2 as SMNVEV (reference sequence).

This chain joins TRBV5-1 and TRBJ2-4; 13 bases match TRBD2. The length of the CDR3 is 19 residues. After removal of 1 base from V and 0 bases from J, the junction contained 7 bases not matched to a gene. From germline, CDR1 is SGHRS and CDR2 YFSETQ. The CDR3 reads CASSLYTLAGGLAKNIQYF. The CDR3 bases are TGCGCCAGCAGCTTGTATACACTAGCGGGAGGGCTAGCCAAAAACATTCAGTACTTC.

V usage is TRBV29-1 and J usage is TRBJ1-2; possible D gene TRBD1, 6 bases. The V end was cut by 1 base, the J end by 8 bases, with 11 bases between. The length of the CDR3 is 12 residues. Germline V gives CDR1 SQVTM, CDR2 ANQGSEA. CDR3 DNA sequence: TGCAGCGTTGAAGGTACAGGGATGGGCTACACCTTC. It specifies CSVEGTGMGYTF.